The subject of this entry is one T cell receptor (beta chain). Its cognate antigen is unknown. The entry originates in a study of T cell repertoires in cytomegalovirus infection. Study in general: The study used recently identified HLA-C-restricted and well-studied HLA-B-restricted CMV epitopes. Indications came from public TCR beta signatures; they pointed to CMV infection and to a matching HLA type. Broader study findings: HLA-C-restricted CMV-specific TCR beta clonotypes were dominant in the ex vivo response. Pooled public TCR beta family frequency picked out CMV carriers with the relevant HLA.

MiXCR, applied by TCRdb to the reads, yields one record per CDR3 protein. In the table there are under 450,000 distinct CDR3 sequences, about 35% of which are singletons. Germline loops: CDR1 LGHDT, CDR2 YNNKEL (reference sequence). V was trimmed by 2 bases and J by 8 bases, leaving 12 bases between them. This CDR3 has 13 residues. The chain combines TRBV3-1 with TRBJ1-2, with D unclear. This sequence originates from a human donor in good health (CMV status not recorded). Some clones in this sample may be carry-over from other donors' samples. The sample was cultured PBMCs, taken from culture after CMV antigen stimulation. The CDR3 reads CASSQQERRGYTF. The CDR3 DNA reads as TGTGCCAGCAGCCAACAGGAACGCCGGGGCTACACCTTC.